The next 26 T cell receptor beta chains were all read from a single sample in a study of Graves' ophthalmopathy and Graves' hyperthyroidism. The authors amplified TCR beta CDR3 regions from RNA transcripts. RT-PCR was first run with HTBI primers, then multiplex PCR in a second round. From the multiplex PCR reads, TCRdb called clonotypes with MiXCR, one entry per CDR3 protein. The sample includes roughly 1.1 million distinct CDR3 sequences, approximately 35% of them seen just once. Material: peripheral blood or thyroid tissue (not recorded which). The source of these receptors is an adult man with Graves' hyperthyroidism.

This clonotype was observed a few times. The rearrangement uses TRBV19 and TRBJ2-5, with a weak D call TRBD1 (6 bases). The CDR3 is made up of 14 amino acids. CDR1 is LNHDA, CDR2 SQIVND, per germline (reference sequence). The ends were cut back, 3 bases at V and 5 bases at J, with 13 bases in the middle. The CDR3 nucleotides read TGTGCCAGTAGTATGTCAGGGGCTAGCGAGACCCAGTACTTC. Its protein product is CASSMSGASETQYF.

This clonotype was detected only a few times. This chain uses TRBV20-1 with TRBJ2-7, with 13 bases identical to TRBD2. Germline CDR1 reads DFQATT; CDR2 reads SNEGSKA (reference sequence). The CDR3 is made up of 14 amino acids. V shed 6 bases and J 7 bases; nucleotides not matched to a gene: 9. DNA for the CDR3: TGCAGTGCCACCCACGAGGGACTAGCGGGGGAGCAGTACTTC. Translated: CSATHEGLAGEQYF.

This clonotype was observed at least ten times. CDR3 in amino acids: CASSARAQNTEAFF. The CDR3 coding sequence is TGTGCCAGCAGTGCCCGGGCCCAGAACACTGAAGCTTTCTTT. This chain uses TRBV2 with TRBJ1-1; the D is unclear. CDR3 length: 14 amino acids. Trimming shortened V by 4 bases and J by 1 base, and 10 bases separated the two germline ends. The germline V gene has CDR1 SNHLY and CDR2 FYNNEI.

Here the CDR3 reads CATSTGGNSPLHF. For the CDR3, the DNA is TGTGCCACCTCAACAGGGGGGAATTCACCCCTCCACTTT. V gene TRBV7-2 combines with J gene TRBJ1-6, with 8 bases lining up with TRBD1. The V gene's germline CDR1 is SGHTA and CDR2 FQGNSA. The ends lost 10 bases at V and 7 bases at J; junction bases unmatched: 6. The length of the CDR3 is 13 residues.

The chain links TRBV12-3 or TRBV12-4 to TRBJ2-7; TRBD1 matches at 7 bases. The J segment lost 0 bases and the V segment lost 6 bases, leaving 8 bases of the junction unmatched. This CDR3 spans 15 amino acids. The CDR3 spells CASRAGQEPSYEQYF. The CDR3 DNA reads as TGTGCCAGCAGGGCCGGACAGGAACCCTCCTACGAGCAGTACTTC.

In the case of this clonotype: One junction end disagrees with the germline gene, perhaps due to a read error. The DNA of the CDR3 is TGTGCCAGCAGTGAATGGCGGATACAAGAGACCCAGTACTTC. As protein: CASSEWRIQETQYF. This sequence joins TRBV10-2 and TRBJ2-5; unclear D gene. The CDR3 has 14 amino acids. The germline V gene has CDR1 WSHSY and CDR2 SAAADI.

Details on this clonotype: One junction end disagrees with the germline gene, perhaps due to a read error. The chain is built from TRBV4-1 and TRBJ2-7; a weak D match, TRBD2 (5 bases). The CDR3 runs 14 residues. The germline CDR1 and CDR2 sequences are MGHRA and YSYEKL. The CDR3 nucleotides are TGCGCCAGCAGCAAAGACTATGGGGTTTACGAGCAGTACTTC. This sequence encodes CASSKDYGVYEQYF.

There are many counts of this clonotype. This rearrangement joins TRBV7-2 to TRBJ2-7; D not resolved. Germline V CDR1 and CDR2: SGHTA, FQGNSA. V dropped 5 bases and J dropped 0 bases, with 20 bases sitting between them. The length of the CDR3 is 17 residues. The CDR3 sequence: CASSARMRWISSYEQYF. DNA for the CDR3: TGTGCCAGCAGCGCTAGGATGCGGTGGATCAGCTCCTACGAGCAGTACTTC.

This chain joins TRBV19 and TRBJ1-5; D is unresolved. This CDR3 has 14 amino acids. The germline V gene encodes CDR1 LNHDA and CDR2 SQIVND (reference sequence). The V and J ends lost 8 bases and 7 bases respectively, with 18 bases between them. The CDR3 nucleotides read TGTGCCAGTGCTAGAGATAGGGTTTGGCAGCCCCAGCATTTT. Amino acid sequence: CASARDRVWQPQHF.

This clonotype was seen more than once but under ten times. The chain uses TRBV11-2 and TRBJ2-7; D tentatively reads TRBD1 or TRBD2 (5 bases each). Per germline, CDR1 SGHAT and CDR2 FQNNGV. Trimming stripped 5 bases from V and 8 bases from J, with 13 bases between. The CDR3 runs to 12 residues. In DNA form, the CDR3 reads TGTGCCAGCAGCCCCGGACCGGGGCAGCAGTACTTC. Translating gives CASSPGPGQQYF.

This chain joins TRBV5-1 and TRBJ1-5, with D possibly TRBD1 on 6 matching bases. The CDR3 has 16 amino acids. Trimming took off 2 bases at V and 0 bases at J, with 12 bases between the two ends. Germline lookup yields CDR1 SGHRS and CDR2 YFSETQ. CDR3 residues: CASSFLPTGSNQPQHF. For the CDR3, the DNA is TGCGCCAGCAGCTTTCTCCCGACAGGTAGCAATCAGCCCCAGCATTTT.

This clonotype was recorded once. A much larger clone lies one base from this, so it may be a read error. In this CDR3 the conserved last residue, phenylalanine or tryptophan, is missing, so a read error is likely. V gene TRBV5-1 combines with J gene TRBJ1-1; D remains ambiguous. The V end lost 2 bases, the J end lost 1 base, and 12 bases lay between the germline ends. Germline values: CDR1 SGHRS, CDR2 YFSETQ. The CDR3 is 15 amino acids. CDR3 loop: CASSLVGGQNTEAFL. In DNA, the CDR3 is TGCGCCAGCAGCTTAGTCGGCGGGCAGAACACTGAAGCTTTCCTT.

There are many counts of this clonotype. The rearrangement uses TRBV7-2 and TRBJ2-7; TRBD1 or TRBD2 may be the D gene (5 bases each). The CDR3 has 15 residues. Germline V gene lookup returns CDR1 SGHTA and CDR2 FQGNSA. Trimming left V 5 bases short and J 1 base short, with 15 bases between. CDR3 nucleotides: TGTGCCAGCAGCCCTGTACCGGGACCGTCCTACGAGCAGTACTTC. Residues: CASSPVPGPSYEQYF.

To note about this clonotype: A read error may be the cause here, since a much bigger clone is one base away. The chain carries TRBV20-1 and TRBJ2-7; TRBD2 aligns across 10 bases. CDR3 size: 15 residues. The germline gives CDR1 DFQATT, CDR2 SNEGSKA (reference sequence). CDR3 DNA sequence: TGCAGTGCTAGCCCGCTAGCGGGAGTCGGCTACGGGCAGTACTTC. Its translation: CSASPLAGVGYGQYF.

This clonotype appeared a few times. The V and J genes are TRBV2 and TRBJ1-5, with a possible D match to TRBD1 (5 bases). The ends were cut back, 2 bases at V and 7 bases at J, with 12 bases in the middle. Per germline, CDR1 SNHLY and CDR2 FYNNEI. The CDR3 spans 14 residues. The CDR3 here is CASSERAGKQPQHF. The CDR3 nucleotides read TGTGCCAGCAGTGAACGGGCAGGGAAACAGCCCCAGCATTTT.

The chain employs TRBV5-4 and TRBJ1-1; no definite D call. This CDR3 region has 14 residues. Germline CDR1 reads SGHNT; CDR2 reads YYREEE (reference sequence). Between the trimmed V and J ends, which lost 3 bases and 1 base, there was a span of 10 bases. The CDR3 reads CASSSRGPNTEAFF. CDR3 DNA: TGTGCCAGCAGCTCGAGAGGGCCGAACACTGAAGCTTTCTTT.

In its sample, this clonotype was seen many times. This chain connects TRBV7-9 to TRBJ2-7; D is possibly TRBD1 (6 bases). The CDR3 sequence is 16 residues long. V shed 7 bases and J shed 2 bases, with 21 bases lying between them. Germline CDR1 reads SEHNR; CDR2 reads FQNEAQ (reference sequence). The CDR3 loop reads CASNPGGRAGAYEQYF. Written as DNA, the CDR3 is TGTGCCAGCAATCCTGGGGGAAGGGCAGGGGCCTACGAGCAGTACTTC.

There are a few counts of this clonotype. The chain combines TRBV29-1 with TRBJ1-1, with TRBD1 as a possible D gene (5 bases). The CDR3 has 14 amino acids. Trimming cost V 4 bases and J 2 bases, with 14 bases left between them. From germline, CDR1 is SQVTM and CDR2 ANQGSEA. CDR3 region: CSVAAPQGNTEAFF. CDR3 DNA: TGCAGCGTTGCAGCCCCCCAGGGAAACACTGAAGCTTTCTTT.

This clonotype has just one count. This sequence joins TRBV6-6 and TRBJ1-6; 10 nucleotides line up with TRBD1. The germline V gene encodes CDR1 MNHNY and CDR2 SVGAGI (reference sequence). The CDR3 consists of 13 residues. After removal of 5 bases from V and 11 bases from J, the junction contained 3 bases not matched to a gene. Here the CDR3 reads CASSKGQGTPLHF. In DNA, the CDR3 is TGTGCCAGCAGTAAGGGACAGGGGACACCCCTCCACTTT.

V and J are TRBV6-1 and TRBJ2-5, with 11 bases lining up with TRBD2. The length of the CDR3 is 18 residues. Germline assignment: CDR1 MNHNS and CDR2 SASEGT. V lost 1 base and J lost 1; bases outside the gene matches: 8. The CDR3 reads CASSEEVAGGPRQETQYF. The DNA of the CDR3 is TGTGCCAGCAGTGAAGAAGTAGCGGGAGGGCCCCGCCAAGAGACCCAGTACTTC.

Many counts were recorded for this clonotype. The gene calls are TRBV24-1 and TRBJ2-5; tentatively, D is TRBD2 (6 bases). Germline CDR1 reads KGHDR; CDR2 reads SFDVKD. The CDR3 is made up of 14 amino acids. V lost 7 bases and J lost 5, with 16 bases in between. The CDR3: CATSGSTSKETQYF. CDR3 nucleotides: TGTGCCACCAGCGGCTCCACTAGCAAGGAGACCCAGTACTTC.

The chain recombines TRBV19 with TRBJ2-2, with 11 nucleotides matching TRBD2. CDR3 length: 15 residues. Germline V gene lookup returns CDR1 LNHDA and CDR2 SQIVND (reference sequence). The V segment lost 7 bases and the J segment 1 base; nucleotides outside the gene matches: 2. The DNA of the CDR3 is TGTGCCAGTAACGGACTAGCGGGGAACACCGGGGAGCTGTTTTTT. Amino acid sequence: CASNGLAGNTGELFF.

This clonotype was counted many times. The chain links TRBV19 to TRBJ1-5; TRBD1 is a possible D gene (5 bases). This CDR3 comprises 12 residues. Germline CDR1 reads LNHDA; CDR2 reads SQIVND (reference sequence). Deletions cut 7 bases from V and 4 bases from J, with 8 bases between. CDR3 region: CASNEGNQPQHF. CDR3 sequence (DNA): TGTGCCAGTAACGAGGGGAATCAGCCCCAGCATTTT.

This chain uses TRBV5-6 with TRBJ2-7, with a tentative D call TRBD1 (6 bases). Trimming took off 4 bases at V and 3 bases at J, with 14 bases between the two ends. The CDR3 covers 14 residues. The germline V gene has CDR1 SGHDT and CDR2 YYEEEE. CDR3 loop: CASSPGTTYYEQYF. In DNA form, the CDR3 reads TGTGCCAGCAGCCCCGGGACAACATACTACGAGCAGTACTTC.

The chain joins TRBV11-2 to TRBJ1-5; D remains ambiguous. The CDR3 runs to 16 residues. Germline V gene lookup returns CDR1 SGHAT and CDR2 FQNNGV. V was clipped by 3 bases and J by 2 bases, with 14 bases between them. Written as DNA, the CDR3 is TGTGCCAGCAGCTTGGGAGGAGTTCACGGCAATCAGCCCCAGCATTTT. As protein: CASSLGGVHGNQPQHF. Variable domain in full (rest from reference TRBV11-2 and TRBJ1-5): EAGVAQSPRYKIIEKRQSVAFWCNPISGHATLYWYQQILGQGPKLLIQFQNNGVVDDSQLPKDRFSAERLKGVDSTLKIQPAKLEDSAVYLCASSLGGVHGNQPQHFGDGTRLSIL.

In this sample, this clonotype turned up many times. The V and J genes are TRBV9 and TRBJ1-2; maybe TRBD1 (5 bases). The germline CDR1 and CDR2 sequences are SGDLS and YYNGEE. Trimming cost V 4 bases and J 8 bases, with 15 bases left between them. The CDR3 loop spans 13 amino acids. CDR3 DNA: TGTGCCAGCAGCTATGTAGGGGCCCGAGGCTACACCTTC. It is translated as CASSYVGARGYTF.